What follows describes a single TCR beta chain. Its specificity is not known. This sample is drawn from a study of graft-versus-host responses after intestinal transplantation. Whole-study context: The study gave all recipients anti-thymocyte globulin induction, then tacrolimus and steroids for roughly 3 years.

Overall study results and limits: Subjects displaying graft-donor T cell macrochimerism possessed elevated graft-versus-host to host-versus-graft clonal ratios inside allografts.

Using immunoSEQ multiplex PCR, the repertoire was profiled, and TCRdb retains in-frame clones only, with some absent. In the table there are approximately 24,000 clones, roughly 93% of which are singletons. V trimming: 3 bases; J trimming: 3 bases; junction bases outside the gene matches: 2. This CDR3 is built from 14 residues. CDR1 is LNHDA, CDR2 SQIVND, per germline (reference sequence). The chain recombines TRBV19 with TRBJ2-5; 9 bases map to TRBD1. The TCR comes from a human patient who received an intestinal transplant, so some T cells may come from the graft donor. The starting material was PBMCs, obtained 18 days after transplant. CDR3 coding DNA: TGTGCCAGTAGTATCCGGGACAGGGAAGAGACCCAGTACTTC. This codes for CASSIRDREETQYF.